This TCR beta chain came from a study of CD8 T cells in ankylosing spondylitis. Study results and caveats: What appeared characteristic of ankylosing spondylitis blood was a TCR beta motif of several highly homologous variants. Matched synovial fluid from ankylosing spondylitis patients was reported to be enriched for disease-linked clones. A CD8+ phenotype characterized the disease-linked clones, which were relatively rare in peripheral blood. Some of the motif variants had earlier been found in reactive arthritis patients' fluid and blood.

V lost 7 bases to trimming and J lost 2 bases, with 17 bases between them. CDR3 length equals 16 residues. Germline-derived CDR1 and CDR2 are SEHNR and FQNEAQ (reference sequence). This clonotype was counted between two and nine times. Antigen specificity is unknown. TCRdb fed the 5' RACE reads into MiXCR, producing one record per CDR3 protein. The sample contains roughly 250,000 distinct CDR3 sequences, 8.6% of which appear only once. The sequencing input was blood, either unsorted or a sorted T cell fraction (not recorded which). V is TRBV7-9 and J is TRBJ2-2; D is perhaps TRBD1 (6 bases). The source of this sequence is a male donor with ankylosing spondylitis or in good health (not recorded which). The CDR3 nucleotides read TGTGCCAGCACCTCGCCCGGACAGCAAAACACCGGGGAGCTGTTTTTT. Its protein product is CASTSPGQQNTGELFF.